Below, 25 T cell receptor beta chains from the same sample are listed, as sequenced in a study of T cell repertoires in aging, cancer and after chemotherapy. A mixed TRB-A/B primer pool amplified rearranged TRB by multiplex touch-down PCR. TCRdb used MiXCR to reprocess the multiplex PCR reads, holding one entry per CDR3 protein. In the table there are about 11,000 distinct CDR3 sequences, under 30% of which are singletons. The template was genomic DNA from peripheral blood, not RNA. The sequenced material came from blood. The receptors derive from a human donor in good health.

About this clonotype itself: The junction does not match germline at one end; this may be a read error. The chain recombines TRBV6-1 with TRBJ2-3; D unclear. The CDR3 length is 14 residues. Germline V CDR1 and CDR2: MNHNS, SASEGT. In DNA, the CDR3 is TGTGCCAGCAGTGAGGACGGCAGCACATATACGCAGTATTTT. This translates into CASSEDGSTYTQYF.

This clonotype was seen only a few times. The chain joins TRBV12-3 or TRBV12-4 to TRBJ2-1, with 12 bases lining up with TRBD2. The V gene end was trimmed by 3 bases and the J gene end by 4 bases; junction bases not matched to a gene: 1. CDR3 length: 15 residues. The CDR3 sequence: CASSFGLAGYNEQFF. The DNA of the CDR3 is TGTGCCAGCAGTTTCGGACTAGCGGGATACAATGAGCAGTTCTTC.

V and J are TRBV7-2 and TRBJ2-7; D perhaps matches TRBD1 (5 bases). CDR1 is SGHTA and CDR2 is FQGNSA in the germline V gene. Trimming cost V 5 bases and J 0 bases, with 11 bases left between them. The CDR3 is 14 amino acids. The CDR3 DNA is TGTGCCAGCAGCCGAGACAGTTTCTCCTACGAGCAGTACTTC. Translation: CASSRDSFSYEQYF.

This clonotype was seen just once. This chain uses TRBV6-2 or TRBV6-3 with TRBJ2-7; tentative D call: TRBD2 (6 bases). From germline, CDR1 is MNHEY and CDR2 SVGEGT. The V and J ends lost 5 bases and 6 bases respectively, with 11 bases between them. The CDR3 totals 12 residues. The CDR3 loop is CASSARDFEQYF. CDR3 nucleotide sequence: TGTGCCAGCAGTGCCCGGGACTTCGAGCAGTACTTC.

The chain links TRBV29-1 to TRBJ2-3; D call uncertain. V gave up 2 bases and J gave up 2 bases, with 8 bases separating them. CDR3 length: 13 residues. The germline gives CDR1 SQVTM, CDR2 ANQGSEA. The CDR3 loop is CSVEWRHTDTQYF. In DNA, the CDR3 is TGCAGCGTTGAATGGCGTCACACAGATACGCAGTATTTT.

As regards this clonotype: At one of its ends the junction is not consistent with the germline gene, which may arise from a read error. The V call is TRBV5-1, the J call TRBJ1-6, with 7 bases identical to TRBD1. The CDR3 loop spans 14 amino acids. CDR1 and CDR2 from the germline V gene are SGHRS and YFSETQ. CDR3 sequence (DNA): TGCGCCAGCAGCTTGAGGACAGGCGATTCACCCTTCCACTTT. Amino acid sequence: CASSLRTGDSPFHF.

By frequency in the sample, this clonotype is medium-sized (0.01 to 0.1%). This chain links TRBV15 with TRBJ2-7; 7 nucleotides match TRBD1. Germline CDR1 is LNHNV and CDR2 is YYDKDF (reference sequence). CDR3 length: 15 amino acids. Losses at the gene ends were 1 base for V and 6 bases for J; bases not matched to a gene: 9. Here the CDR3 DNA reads TGTGCCACCAGCAGAGGGCGGACAGGCCCCGTCGAGCAGTACTTC. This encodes CATSRGRTGPVEQYF.

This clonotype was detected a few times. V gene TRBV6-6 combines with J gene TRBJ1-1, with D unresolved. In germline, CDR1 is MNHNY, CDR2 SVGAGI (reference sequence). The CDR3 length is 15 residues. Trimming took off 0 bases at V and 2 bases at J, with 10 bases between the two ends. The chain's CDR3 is CASSYSRGSNTEAFF. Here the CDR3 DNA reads TGTGCCAGCAGTTACTCTCGGGGATCTAACACTGAAGCTTTCTTT.

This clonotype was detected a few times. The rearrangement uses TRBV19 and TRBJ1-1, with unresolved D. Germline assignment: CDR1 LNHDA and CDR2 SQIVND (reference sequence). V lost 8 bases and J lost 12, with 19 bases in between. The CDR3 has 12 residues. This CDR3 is CASESGSLPPFF. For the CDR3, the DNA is TGTGCCAGTGAATCGGGTTCCCTGCCCCCTTTCTTT.

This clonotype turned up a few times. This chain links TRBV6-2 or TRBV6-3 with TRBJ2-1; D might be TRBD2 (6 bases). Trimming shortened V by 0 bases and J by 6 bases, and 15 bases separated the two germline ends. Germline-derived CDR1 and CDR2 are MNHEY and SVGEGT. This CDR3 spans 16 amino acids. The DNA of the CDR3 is TGTGCCAGCAGTTACTCGGACGGGGGAGGTTTCAATGAGCAGTTCTTC. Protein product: CASSYSDGGGFNEQFF.

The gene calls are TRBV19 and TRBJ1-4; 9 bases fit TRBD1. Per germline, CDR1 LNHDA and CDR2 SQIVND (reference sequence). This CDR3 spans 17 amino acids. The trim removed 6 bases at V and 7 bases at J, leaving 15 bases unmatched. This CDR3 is CASRTGTGKIGSEKLFF. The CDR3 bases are TGTGCCAGTAGGACCGGGACAGGGAAGATCGGGTCTGAAAAACTGTTTTTT. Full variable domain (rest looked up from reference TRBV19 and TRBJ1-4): DGGITQSPKYLFRKEGQNVTLSCEQNLNHDAMYWYRQDPGQGLRLIYYSQIVNDFQKGDIAEGYSVSREKKESFPLTVTSAQKNPTAFYLCASRTGTGKIGSEKLFFGSGTQLSVL.

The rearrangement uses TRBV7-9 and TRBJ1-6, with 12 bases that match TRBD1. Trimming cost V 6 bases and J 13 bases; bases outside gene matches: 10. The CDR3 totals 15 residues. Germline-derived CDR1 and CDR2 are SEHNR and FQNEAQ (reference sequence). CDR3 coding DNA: TGTGCCAGCAGACAAATGGGGGACAGGGGGCCTCCCCTCCACTTT. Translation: CASRQMGDRGPPLHF.

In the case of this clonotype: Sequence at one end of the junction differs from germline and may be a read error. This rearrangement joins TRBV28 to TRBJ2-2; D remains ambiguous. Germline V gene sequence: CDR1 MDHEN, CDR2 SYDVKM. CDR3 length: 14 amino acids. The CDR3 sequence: CANSLWLRTGELFF. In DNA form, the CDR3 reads TGTGCCAACAGTTTATGGCTTCGGACCGGGGAGCTGTTTTTT.

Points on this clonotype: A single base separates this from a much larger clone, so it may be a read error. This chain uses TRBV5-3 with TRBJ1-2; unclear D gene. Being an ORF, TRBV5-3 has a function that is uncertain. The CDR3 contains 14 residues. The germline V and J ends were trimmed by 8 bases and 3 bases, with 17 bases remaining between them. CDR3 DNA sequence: TGTGCCAGCAGCCCCATGGACGGATACTATGGCTACACCTTC. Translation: CASSPMDGYYGYTF.

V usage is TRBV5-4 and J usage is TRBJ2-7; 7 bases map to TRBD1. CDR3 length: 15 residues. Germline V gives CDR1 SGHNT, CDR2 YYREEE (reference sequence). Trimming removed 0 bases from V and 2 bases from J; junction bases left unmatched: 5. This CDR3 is CASSLAPGQTYEQYF. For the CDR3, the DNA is TGTGCCAGCAGCTTGGCCCCGGGACAGACCTACGAGCAGTACTTC.

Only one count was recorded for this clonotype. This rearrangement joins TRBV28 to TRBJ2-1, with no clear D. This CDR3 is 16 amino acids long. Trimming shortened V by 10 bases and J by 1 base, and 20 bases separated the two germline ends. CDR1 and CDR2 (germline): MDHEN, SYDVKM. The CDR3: CATYPDQGYSYNEQFF. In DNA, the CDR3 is TGTGCCACCTACCCAGACCAAGGCTATTCCTACAATGAGCAGTTCTTC.

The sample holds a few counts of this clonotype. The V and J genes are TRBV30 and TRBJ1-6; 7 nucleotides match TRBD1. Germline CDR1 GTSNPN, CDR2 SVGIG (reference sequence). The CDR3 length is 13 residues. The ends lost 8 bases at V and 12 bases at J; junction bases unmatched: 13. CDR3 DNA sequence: TGTGCCGGCCGGGGGACAGCGTTATTACCCCTCCACTTT. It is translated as CAGRGTALLPLHF.

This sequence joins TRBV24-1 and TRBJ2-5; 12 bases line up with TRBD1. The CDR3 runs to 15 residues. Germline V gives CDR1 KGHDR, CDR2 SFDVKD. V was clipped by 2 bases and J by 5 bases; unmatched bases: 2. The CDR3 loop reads CATSDSGTGGETQYF. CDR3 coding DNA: TGTGCCACCAGTGATTCCGGGACAGGGGGCGAGACCCAGTACTTC.

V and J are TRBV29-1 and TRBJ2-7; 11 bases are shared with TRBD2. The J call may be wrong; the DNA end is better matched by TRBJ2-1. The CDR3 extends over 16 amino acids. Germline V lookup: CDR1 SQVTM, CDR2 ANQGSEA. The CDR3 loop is CSVPLIAGGPRGEQFF. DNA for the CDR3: TGCAGCGTGCCCCTTATAGCGGGAGGGCCAAGGGGTGAGCAGTTCTTC.

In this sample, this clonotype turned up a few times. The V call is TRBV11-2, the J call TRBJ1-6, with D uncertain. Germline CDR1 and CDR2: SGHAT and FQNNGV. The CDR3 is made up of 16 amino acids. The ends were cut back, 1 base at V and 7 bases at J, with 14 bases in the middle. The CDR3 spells CASSLVGEGGNSPLHF. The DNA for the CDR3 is TGTGCCAGCAGCTTAGTCGGGGAGGGAGGAAATTCACCCCTCCACTTT.

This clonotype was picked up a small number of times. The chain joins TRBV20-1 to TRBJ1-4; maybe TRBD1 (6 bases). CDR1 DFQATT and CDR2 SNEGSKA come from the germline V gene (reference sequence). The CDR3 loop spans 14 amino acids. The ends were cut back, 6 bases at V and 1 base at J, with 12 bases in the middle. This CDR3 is CSAYNRVTNEKLFF. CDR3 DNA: TGCAGTGCCTATAACAGGGTAACTAATGAAAAACTGTTTTTT.

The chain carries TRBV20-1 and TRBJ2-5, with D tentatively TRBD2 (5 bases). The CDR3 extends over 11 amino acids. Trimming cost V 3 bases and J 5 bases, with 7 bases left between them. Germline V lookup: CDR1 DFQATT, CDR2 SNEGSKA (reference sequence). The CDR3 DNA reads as TGCAGTGCTAGGTCGGGGGAGACCCAGTACTTC. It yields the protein CSARSGETQYF.

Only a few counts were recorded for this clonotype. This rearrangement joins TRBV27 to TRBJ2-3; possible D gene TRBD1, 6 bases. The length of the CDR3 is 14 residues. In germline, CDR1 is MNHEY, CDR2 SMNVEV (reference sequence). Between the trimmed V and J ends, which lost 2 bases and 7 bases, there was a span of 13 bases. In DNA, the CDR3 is TGTGCCAGCAGTTTAACTAAGGGACACCATACGCAGTATTTT. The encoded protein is CASSLTKGHHTQYF.

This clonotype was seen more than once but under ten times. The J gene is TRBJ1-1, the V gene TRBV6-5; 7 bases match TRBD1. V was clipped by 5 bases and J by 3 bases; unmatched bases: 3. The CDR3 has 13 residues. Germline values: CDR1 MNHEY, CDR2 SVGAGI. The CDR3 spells CASSAQGDTEAFF. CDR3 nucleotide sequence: TGTGCCAGCAGTGCTCAGGGGGACACTGAAGCTTTCTTT.

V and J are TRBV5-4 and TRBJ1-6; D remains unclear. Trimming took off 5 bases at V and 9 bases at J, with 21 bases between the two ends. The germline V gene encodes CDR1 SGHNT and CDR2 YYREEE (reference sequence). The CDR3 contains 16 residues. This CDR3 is CASSAELYGYSSPLHF. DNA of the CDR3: TGTGCCAGCAGTGCTGAATTATACGGGTATTCTTCACCCCTCCACTTT.